This is a list of T cell receptor beta chains from one sample in a study of spatial heterogeneity in lung cancer. TCRdb recomputed calls from the 5' RACE reads with MiXCR, one row per CDR3 protein. The sample has 2,000 to 3,000 distinct CDR3 sequences; approximately 1.5% are singletons. The input for sequencing was lung tumor tissue, taken at surgery. The receptors were sampled from a male donor with early-stage non-small cell lung cancer. Both conserved end residues are part of each CDR3. Fields, in order: D gene, J gene, clone size, V gene, CDR3 DNA, CDR3 protein. The D gene is left open where the match is weak. The listing skips clone size in some rows; elsewhere it reads once, few, many or a size class.

d_gene: TRBD1; j_gene: TRBJ1-6; abundance: many; v_gene: TRBV5-1; CDR3nt: TGCGCCAGCAGCTTGGCCGGGACAGGAGGGGACACCCTCCACTTT; CDR3aa: CASSLAGTGGDTLHF
d_gene: .; j_gene: TRBJ1-1; abundance: medium-sized; v_gene: TRBV27; CDR3nt: TGTGCCAGCAGCCCGACAGCGAACACTGAAGCTTTCTTT; CDR3aa: CASSPTANTEAFF
d_gene: .; j_gene: TRBJ2-6; abundance: medium-sized; v_gene: TRBV28; CDR3nt: TGTGCCAGCAGGCCCGGGGGCACCTCTGGGGCCAACGTCCTGACTTTC; CDR3aa: CASRPGGTSGANVLTF
d_gene: TRBD2; j_gene: TRBJ2-3; abundance: medium-sized; v_gene: TRBV7-2; CDR3nt: TGTGCCAGCAGCCGCCGGACTAGCGGGGGGGGAGATACGCAGTATTTT; CDR3aa: CASSRRTSGGGDTQYF
d_gene: .; j_gene: TRBJ1-4; abundance: medium-sized; v_gene: TRBV5-6; CDR3nt: TGTGCCAGCAGCTTTACCCGACAGACTAATGAAAAACTGTTTTTT; CDR3aa: CASSFTRQTNEKLFF
d_gene: .; j_gene: TRBJ2-3; abundance: medium-sized; v_gene: TRBV5-1; CDR3nt: TGCGCCAGCAGCTACACCCTAGGCGATACGCAGTATTTT; CDR3aa: CASSYTLGDTQYF
d_gene: .; j_gene: TRBJ2-2; abundance: many; v_gene: TRBV6-2/TRBV6-3; CDR3nt: TGTGCCAGCAGAGCAGAGGGCGGGGAGCTGTTTTTT; CDR3aa: CASRAEGGELFF
d_gene: TRBD1; j_gene: TRBJ1-5; abundance: .; v_gene: TRBV10-3; CDR3nt: TGTGCCGAAAGATCCGGGACAGATAATAAGCCCCAGCATTTT; CDR3aa: CAERSGTDNKPQHF
d_gene: TRBD2; j_gene: TRBJ2-5; abundance: many; v_gene: TRBV6-1; CDR3nt: TGTGCCAGCACCGGGAGGGGGACCCAGTACTTC; CDR3aa: CASTGRGTQYF
d_gene: .; j_gene: TRBJ2-7; abundance: medium-sized; v_gene: TRBV9; CDR3nt: TGTGCCAGCAGCGTAGGGCAGCAGACCTACGAGCAGTACTTC; CDR3aa: CASSVGQQTYEQYF
d_gene: TRBD1; j_gene: TRBJ1-5; abundance: medium-sized; v_gene: TRBV9; CDR3nt: TGTGCCAGCAGCGCCCAAACAGGGGACCAGCCCCAGCATTTT; CDR3aa: CASSAQTGDQPQHF
d_gene: .; j_gene: TRBJ1-4; abundance: medium-sized; v_gene: TRBV12-3/TRBV12-4; CDR3nt: TGTGCCAGCAGCCCCGTTGAGGGTCTTAATGAAAAACTGTTTTTT; CDR3aa: CASSPVEGLNEKLFF
d_gene: TRBD1; j_gene: TRBJ1-3; abundance: many; v_gene: TRBV5-5; CDR3nt: TGTGCCAGCAGCATGGGGGGACAGTTTGGAAACACCATATATTTT; CDR3aa: CASSMGGQFGNTIYF
d_gene: .; j_gene: TRBJ2-1; abundance: large; v_gene: TRBV20-1; CDR3nt: TGCAGTACCCCAGCTCCCGGATTTTCCGACAATGAGCAGTTCTTC; CDR3aa: CSTPAPGFSDNEQFF
d_gene: .; j_gene: TRBJ2-3; abundance: medium-sized; v_gene: TRBV7-8; CDR3nt: TGTGCCAGCAGCTTTAATTCTGGGGGTGCAGATACGCAGTATTTT; CDR3aa: CASSFNSGGADTQYF
d_gene: .; j_gene: TRBJ2-5; abundance: medium-sized; v_gene: TRBV7-2; CDR3nt: TGTGCCAGCAGCTTGGGGACGGGAGAGACCCAGTACTTC; CDR3aa: CASSLGTGETQYF
d_gene: TRBD1; j_gene: TRBJ1-2; abundance: many; v_gene: TRBV6-6; CDR3nt: TGTGCCAGCAGTTCCCCAGGGGGGCAAGACTATGGCTACACCTTC; CDR3aa: CASSSPGGQDYGYTF
d_gene: .; j_gene: TRBJ2-1; abundance: medium-sized; v_gene: TRBV4-1; CDR3nt: TGCGCCAGCAGCCAAGAGGCAGGGGGGTCGTTGGATGAGCAGTTCTTC; CDR3aa: CASSQEAGGSLDEQFF
d_gene: .; j_gene: TRBJ1-3; abundance: medium-sized; v_gene: TRBV14; CDR3nt: TGTGCCAGCAGCCTCGGATCCGGGATCCGCTCTGGAAACACCATATATTTT; CDR3aa: CASSLGSGIRSGNTIYF
d_gene: .; j_gene: TRBJ1-4; abundance: many; v_gene: TRBV2; CDR3nt: TGTGCCAGCAGTGGACAGTTGAGAAGGCATGAAAAACTGTTTTTT; CDR3aa: CASSGQLRRHEKLFF
d_gene: TRBD2; j_gene: TRBJ2-5; abundance: large; v_gene: TRBV20-1; CDR3nt: TGCAGTGCTGTGTATGGAGCGGGAGAATGGGGTCAAGAGACCCAGTACTTC; CDR3aa: CSAVYGAGEWGQETQYF
d_gene: .; j_gene: TRBJ2-5; abundance: many; v_gene: TRBV3-1; CDR3nt: TGTGCCAGCAGCCAATCGGACGGTACCTACGGGACCCAGTACTTC; CDR3aa: CASSQSDGTYGTQYF